This T cell receptor beta chain derives from a study of cytomegalovirus exposure and HLA in healthy donors. Both 60 Vbeta primers and 13 Jbeta primers went into the PCR. The data were produced by immunoSEQ multiplex PCR, yet TCRdb's version contains in-frame clones alone and is incomplete. The sample comprises 150,000 to 200,000 clones, 82% of which are singletons, and 1.5% to 1.9% rests with the top ten. The CDR3 consists of 13 residues. From germline, CDR1 is SNHLY and CDR2 FYNNEI. V shed 5 bases and J 4 bases; nucleotides not matched to a gene: 2. This clone was seen a handful of times. The V gene is TRBV2, the J gene TRBJ1-5; 7 nucleotides match TRBD1. This clonotype was sampled from a man aged 35-49 years in good health and CMV-seronegative. Specimen: PBMCs. CDR3 sequence reads: CASSYRGNQPQHF. DNA of the CDR3: TGTGCCAGCAGTTACAGGGGAAATCAGCCCCAGCATTTT.